This T cell receptor (beta chain) originates from a study of cytomegalovirus exposure and HLA in healthy donors. PCR was performed using 60 Vbeta and 13 Jbeta primers. Assay used: immunoSEQ multiplex PCR; TCRdb lists only in-frame clones, some missing. The sample records over 200,000 clones, 77% being singletons. The CDR3 is made up of 14 amino acids. In germline, CDR1 is SEHNR, CDR2 FQNEAQ (reference sequence). On this clone: Mismatch with germline at one junction end may stem from a read error.

The source material was PBMCs. The chain has TRBV7-9 and TRBJ1-3, with D perhaps matching TRBD1 (6 bases). The origin of this receptor is a woman aged 55-70 years in good health and CMV-seropositive. The CDR3 region has the DNA TGTTCCAGCAGCTTATATACAGGGGGAAACACCATATATTTT. Its translation: CSSSLYTGGNTIYF.